This T cell receptor (beta chain) was documented in a study of regulatory T cells in long-lasting Graves disease. Study-level findings and limits: Persistent Graves' patients showed reduced TCR diversity versus newly diagnosed patients. Under persistent disease, TRBV28, TRBJ1-2 and TRBJ2-5 were used preferentially. Few sampled subjects may have lowered accuracy.

This CDR3 has 13 amino acids. The V and J ends lost 6 bases and 10 bases, in that order; junction bases with no gene match: 10. Assembly of TCR beta libraries relied on iRepertoire HTBI primers together with Arm-PCR of CDR3 regions. TCRdb processed the multiplex PCR reads anew with MiXCR; each CDR3 protein has one entry. Of 440,000 or so distinct CDR3 sequences in the sample, roughly 15% were seen once. Many counts were recorded for this clonotype. Its specificity is unknown. Time point here: newly diagnosed GD, antithyroid drugs for less than 3 months. PBMCs provided the RNA from which the TCR library was made. Graves' disease diagnosis was established per American Thyroid Association guidelines. The sample was also linked to a second study, of T cells in Graves' hyperthyroidism and ophthalmopathy.

This chain links TRBV12-3 or TRBV12-4 with TRBJ1-1; 8 bases agree with TRBD1. Here the sequenced sample was peripheral blood mononuclear cells (PBMCs), taken at new diagnosis, from a patient treated with antithyroid drugs. The receptor was derived from a woman aged 30 to 39 with Graves disease. DNA of the CDR3: TGTGCCAGCAGGTATACAGGGGGTTACAGAGCTTTCTTT. Protein sequence: CASRYTGGYRAFF.